Sequencing of this TCR beta chain was carried out in a study of spatial heterogeneity in lung cancer (dated by TCRdb to about 2019). Turning to the overall study: More beta-chain than alpha-chain transcripts were consistently detected, likely reflecting higher beta-chain transcript abundance. In the raw uncorrected reads, each unique combination of TCR and UMI appeared more than ten times on average. The study quantitatively compared TCR alpha and beta repertoires across multiple tumor regions, matched nontumor lung and blood in non-small cell lung cancer. Nonsynonymous mutation counts, determined by whole-exome sequencing of tumor tissue, were related to TCR repertoire features. At surgery, both alpha and beta chains were TCR-sequenced in about 200 tumor regions, approximately 64 matched nontumor lung samples and around 50 PBMC samples.

What the time point label conveys for this sample: sample taken at primary tumor resection. TCR sequencing used whole RNA extracted from tumor and nontumor lung tissue, or from cryopreserved PBMC samples, without cell sorting. Samples were obtained from approximately 70 patients with early-stage, untreated non-small cell lung cancer from the lung TRACERx cohort. Only patients with enough RNA available from two or more tumor regions were chosen for TCR sequencing. Overall results and qualifications from the work: Ubiquitous expanded tumor TCRs were found in blood more often at tumor resection than at routine follow-up. Additional single-cell paired TCR alpha and beta sequencing was considered necessary to confirm, at a functional level, the hypothesis that regional TCRs recognize regional mutations.

The library was obtained by 5' RACE. Instrument used: NextSeq 500. To allow correction of PCR and sequencing errors, the TCR library protocol tagged every TCR cDNA molecule with a unique molecular identifier. Regarding the original processing steps: Decombinator tools were used for TCR identification, UMI-based error correction and CDR3 extraction. TCRs above a frequency of 2 per 1,000, corresponding to the top 1% of the tumor frequency distribution, were defined as expanded. Renyi diversity was calculated using the R vegan package after each repertoire was subsampled 100 times to 5,000 TCRs. CDR3 similarity networks were built from amino acid triplet string-kernel similarity, connecting CDR3s with pairwise similarity above 0.82. Using fastp at Q25 and MiXCR, TCRdb reprocessed the public reads and kept productive beta chains. Under each unique CDR3 protein, matching rows form one entry showing the most common genes and DNA. The V and J calls shown here were made by TCRdb, not taken from the authors' results. The sample table records under 13,000 distinct CDR3 sequences; approximately 6.8% of these occur just once. In total, the top ten clones hold approximately 30% of the sample.

This clonotype was seen a few times. Its antigen is not yet known. No much larger clone exists at a distance of one base, and base qualities are not known. This beta chain represents an off-target read in a library built for alpha chains; its size is of limited meaning. The source is a male donor with early-stage non-small cell lung cancer. The sample was PBMCs, taken at surgery.

The CDR3: CSASRSDPISYEQYF. The DNA sequence is given as TGCAGTGCTAGTCGCTCCGATCCGATTTCCTACGAGCAGTACTTC. This chain joins TRBV20-1 to TRBJ2-7; the D gene is unclear. The CDR3, from cysteine to phenylalanine, totals 15 residues. The CDR3 DNA has 45 bases and is translated from base 1. V gives up 3 bases and J gives up 1 base, and the segment between their germline ends measures 16 bases. In the germline V gene (reference sequence), CDR1 corresponds to DFQATT and CDR2 to SNEGSKA.